These T cell receptor beta chains were read from a single sample in a study of T cells in Graves' hyperthyroidism and ophthalmopathy. TCRdb reprocessed the multiplex PCR reads via MiXCR and lists one record per CDR3 protein. This sample has 300,000 to 450,000 distinct CDR3 sequences; about 14% occur once, and the top ten carry 15% to 20%. Specimen: blood. The receptor source for this set is a woman in her twenties or thirties with Graves' ophthalmopathy. Each CDR3 is given with its conserved first and last residue.

TRBJ1-4	TRBV11-2	CASSLEFGDREKLFF
TRBJ2-1	TRBV9	CASSYIGGLSNEQFF
TRBJ1-4	TRBV3-1	CASSQGSGGSGEKLFF
TRBJ1-4	TRBV6-1	CASRPGQLTTNEKLFF
TRBJ1-2	TRBV13	CASSPTLAQSRGYTF
TRBJ1-1	TRBV19	CASSIGWDTEAFF
TRBJ2-1	TRBV12-3/TRBV12-4	CASSHPPGDRFYNEQFF
TRBJ2-5	TRBV2	CASSGRIQETQYF
TRBJ2-3	TRBV27	CASSALTGAITDTQYF
TRBJ1-4	TRBV12-3/TRBV12-4	CASQTFSSKLFF
TRBJ2-3	TRBV7-3	CASSLNMGTGDTQYF
TRBJ1-1	TRBV5-5	CASSWEGQGGTEAFF
TRBJ1-2	TRBV27	CASSLSRGDGYTF
TRBJ1-2	TRBV28	CASSTGQTHYGYTF
TRBJ2-1	TRBV12-3/TRBV12-4	CASSRTGIVLRSSYNEQFF
TRBJ1-2	TRBV11-2	CASSPRQAPSVYGYTF
TRBJ2-3	TRBV20-1	CSAENLLAGGRTSTDTQYF
TRBJ2-5	TRBV10-2	CATNEDLGQQETQYF